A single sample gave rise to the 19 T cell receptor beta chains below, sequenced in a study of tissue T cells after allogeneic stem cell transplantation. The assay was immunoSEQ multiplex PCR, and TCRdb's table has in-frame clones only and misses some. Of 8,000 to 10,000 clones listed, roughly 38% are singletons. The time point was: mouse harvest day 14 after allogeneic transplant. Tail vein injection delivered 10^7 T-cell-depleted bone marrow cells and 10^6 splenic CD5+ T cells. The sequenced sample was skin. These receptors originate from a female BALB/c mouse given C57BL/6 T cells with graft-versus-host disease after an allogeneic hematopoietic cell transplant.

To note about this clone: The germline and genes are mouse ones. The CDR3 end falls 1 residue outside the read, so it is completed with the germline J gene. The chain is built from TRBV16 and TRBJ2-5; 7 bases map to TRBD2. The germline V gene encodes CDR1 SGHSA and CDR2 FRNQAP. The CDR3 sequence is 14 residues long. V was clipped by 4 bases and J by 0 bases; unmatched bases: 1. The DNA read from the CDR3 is TGTGCAAGCAGCTGGGGGGGTAACCAAGACACCCAGTAC. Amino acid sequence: CASSWGGNQDTQY. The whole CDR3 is CASSWGGNQDTQYF.

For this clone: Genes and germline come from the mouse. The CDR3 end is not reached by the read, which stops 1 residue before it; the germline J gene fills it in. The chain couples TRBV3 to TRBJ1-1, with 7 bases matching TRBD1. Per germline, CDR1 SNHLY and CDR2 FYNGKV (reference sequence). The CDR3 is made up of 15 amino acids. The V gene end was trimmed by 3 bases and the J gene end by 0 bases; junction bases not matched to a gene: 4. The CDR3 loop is CASSLTGWANTEVFF. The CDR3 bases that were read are TGTGCCAGCAGCTTGACAGGGTGGGCAAACACAGAAGTCTTC.

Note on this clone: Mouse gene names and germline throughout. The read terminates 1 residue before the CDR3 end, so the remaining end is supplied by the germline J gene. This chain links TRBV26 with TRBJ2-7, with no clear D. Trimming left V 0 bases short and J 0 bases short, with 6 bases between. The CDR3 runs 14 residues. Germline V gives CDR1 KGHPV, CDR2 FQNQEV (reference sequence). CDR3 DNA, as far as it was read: TGTGCCAGCAGTCTGTCAGGCCTCTCCTATGAACAGTAC. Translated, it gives CASSLSGLSYEQY. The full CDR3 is CASSLSGLSYEQYF.

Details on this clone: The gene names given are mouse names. This chain's CDR3 is CASSSGLANTGQLYF. The sequenced part of the CDR3 DNA is TGTGCCAGCAGCTCGGGACTTGCAAACACCGGGCAGCTCTAC. The chain couples TRBV3 to TRBJ2-2, with D tentatively TRBD2 (6 bases). The read stops 1 residue short of the end of the CDR3; the missing end is completed from the germline J gene. This CDR3 has 15 residues. Germline CDR1 is SNHLY and CDR2 is FYNGKV (reference sequence). V lost 4 bases and J lost 0, with 9 bases in between.

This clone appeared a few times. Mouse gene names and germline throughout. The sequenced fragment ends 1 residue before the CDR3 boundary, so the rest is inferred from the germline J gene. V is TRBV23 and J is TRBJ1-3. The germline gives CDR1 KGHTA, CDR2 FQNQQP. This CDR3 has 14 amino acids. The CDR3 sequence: CSSSQSNSGNTLYF. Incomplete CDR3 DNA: TGCTCCAGCAGTCAATCGAATTCTGGAAATACGCTCTAT. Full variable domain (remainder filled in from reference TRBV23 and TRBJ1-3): DAAVTQKPRYLIKMKGQEAEMKCIPEKGHTAVFWYQQKQSKELKFLIYFQNQQPLDQIDMVKERFSAVCPSSSLCSLGIRTCEAEDSALYLCSSSQSNSGNTLYFGEGSRLIVV.

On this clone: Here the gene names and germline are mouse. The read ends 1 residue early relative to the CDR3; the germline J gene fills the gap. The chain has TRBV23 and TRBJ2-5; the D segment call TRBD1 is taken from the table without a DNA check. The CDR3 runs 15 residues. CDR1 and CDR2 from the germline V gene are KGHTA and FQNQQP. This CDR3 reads CSSSLGQPNQDTQYF. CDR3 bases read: TGCTCCAGCAGCCTCGGACAGCCCAACCAAGACACCCAGTAC.

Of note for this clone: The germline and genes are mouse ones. CDR3 DNA (partial): TGTGCAAGCAGCTCCCGGTTTTCCAACGAAAGATTATTT. Translated: CASSSRFSNERLF. The full-length CDR3 reads as CASSSRFSNERLFF. V and J are TRBV16 and TRBJ1-4; D unresolved. Read coverage stops 1 residue before the CDR3 terminus; the germline J gene supplies the remainder. Deletions cut 4 bases from V and 0 bases from J, with 6 bases between. The CDR3 contains 14 residues. Germline CDR1 SGHSA, CDR2 FRNQAP.

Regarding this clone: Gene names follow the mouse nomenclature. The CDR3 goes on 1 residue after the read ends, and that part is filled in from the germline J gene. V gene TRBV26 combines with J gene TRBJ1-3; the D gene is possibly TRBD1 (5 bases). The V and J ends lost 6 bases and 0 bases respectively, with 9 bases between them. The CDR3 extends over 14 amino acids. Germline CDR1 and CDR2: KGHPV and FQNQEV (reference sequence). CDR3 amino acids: CASSWTPSGNTLYF. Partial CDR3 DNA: TGTGCCAGCAGCTGGACACCTTCTGGAAATACGCTCTAT. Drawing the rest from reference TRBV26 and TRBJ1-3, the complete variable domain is NSKVIQTPRYLVKGQGQKAKMRCIPEKGHPVVFWYQQNKNNEFKFLINFQNQEVLQQIDMTEKRFSAECPSNSPCSLEIQSSEAGDSALYLCASSWTPSGNTLYFGEGSRLIVV.

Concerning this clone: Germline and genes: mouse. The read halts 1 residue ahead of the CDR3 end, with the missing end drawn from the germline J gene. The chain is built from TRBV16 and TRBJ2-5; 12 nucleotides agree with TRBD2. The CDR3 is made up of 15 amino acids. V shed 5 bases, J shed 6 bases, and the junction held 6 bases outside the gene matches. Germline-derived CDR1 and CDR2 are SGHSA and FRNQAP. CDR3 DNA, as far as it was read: TGTGCAAGCAGCCCTCGACTGGGGGGGCGGGACACCCAGTAC. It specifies CASSPRLGGRDTQY. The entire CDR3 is CASSPRLGGRDTQYF.

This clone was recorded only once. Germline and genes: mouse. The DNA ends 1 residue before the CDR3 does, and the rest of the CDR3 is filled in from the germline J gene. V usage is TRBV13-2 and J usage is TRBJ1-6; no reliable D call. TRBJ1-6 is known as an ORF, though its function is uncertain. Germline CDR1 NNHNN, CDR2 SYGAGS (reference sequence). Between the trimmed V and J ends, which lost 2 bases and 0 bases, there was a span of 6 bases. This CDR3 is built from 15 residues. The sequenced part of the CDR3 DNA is TGTGCCAGCGGTGAGTACAATTCCTATAATTCGCCCCTCTAC. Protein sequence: CASGEYNSYNSPLY. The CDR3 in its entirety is CASGEYNSYNSPLYF.

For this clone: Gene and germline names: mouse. The sequenced part of the CDR3 DNA is TGTGCAAGCAGCTTAGAAGTTTCCAACGAAAGATTATTT. Protein product: CASSLEVSNERLF. The complete CDR3 protein is CASSLEVSNERLFF. V and J are TRBV16 and TRBJ1-4; the D is unclear. The read ends 1 residue early relative to the CDR3; the germline J gene fills the gap. V gave up 0 bases and J gave up 0 bases, with 2 bases separating them. There are 14 residues in the CDR3. The germline gives CDR1 SGHSA, CDR2 FRNQAP.

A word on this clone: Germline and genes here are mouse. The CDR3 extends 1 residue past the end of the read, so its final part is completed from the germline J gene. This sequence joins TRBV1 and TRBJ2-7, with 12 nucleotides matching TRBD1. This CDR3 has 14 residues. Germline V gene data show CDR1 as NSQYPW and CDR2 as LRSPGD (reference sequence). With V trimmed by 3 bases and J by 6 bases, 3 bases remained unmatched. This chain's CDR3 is CTCSAGTGGVEQYF. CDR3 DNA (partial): TGCACCTGCAGTGCGGGGACAGGGGGCGTTGAACAGTAC.

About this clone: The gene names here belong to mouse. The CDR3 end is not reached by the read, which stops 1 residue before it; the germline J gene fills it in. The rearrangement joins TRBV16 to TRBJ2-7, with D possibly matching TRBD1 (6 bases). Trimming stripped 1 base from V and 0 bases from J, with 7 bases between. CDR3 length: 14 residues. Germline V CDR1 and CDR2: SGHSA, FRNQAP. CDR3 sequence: CASSLGDTSYEQYF. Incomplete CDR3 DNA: TGTGCAAGCAGCTTAGGGGACACCTCCTATGAACAGTAC. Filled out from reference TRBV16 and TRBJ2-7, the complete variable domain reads NAGVIQTPRHKVTGKGQEATLWCEPISGHSAVFWYRQTIVQGLEFLTYFRNQAPIDDSGMPKERFSAQMPNQSHSTLKIQSTQPQDSAVYLCASSLGDTSYEQYFGPGTRLTVL.

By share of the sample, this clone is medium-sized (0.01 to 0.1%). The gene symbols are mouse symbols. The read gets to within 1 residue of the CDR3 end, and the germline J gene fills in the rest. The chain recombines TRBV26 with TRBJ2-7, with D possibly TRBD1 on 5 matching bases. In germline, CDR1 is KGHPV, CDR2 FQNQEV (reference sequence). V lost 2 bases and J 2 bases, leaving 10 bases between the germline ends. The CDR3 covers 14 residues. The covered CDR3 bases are TGTGCCAGCAGTCTGGTAGCAGGGACCTATGAACAGTAC. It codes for CASSLVAGTYEQY. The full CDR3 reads CASSLVAGTYEQYF.

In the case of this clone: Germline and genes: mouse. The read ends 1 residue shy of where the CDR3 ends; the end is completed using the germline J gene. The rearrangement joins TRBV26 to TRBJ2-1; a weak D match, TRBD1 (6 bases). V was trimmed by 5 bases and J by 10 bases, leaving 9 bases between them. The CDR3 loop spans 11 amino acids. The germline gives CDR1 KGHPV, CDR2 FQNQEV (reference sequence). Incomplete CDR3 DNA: TGTGCCAGCAGTTCCGGGACAGAGCAGTTC. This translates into CASSSGTEQF. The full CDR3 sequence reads CASSSGTEQFF.

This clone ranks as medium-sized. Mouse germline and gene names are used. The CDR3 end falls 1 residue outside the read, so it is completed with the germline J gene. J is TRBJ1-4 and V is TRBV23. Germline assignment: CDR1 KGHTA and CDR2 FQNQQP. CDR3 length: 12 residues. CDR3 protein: CSSSQSNERLFF. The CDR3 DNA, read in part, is TGCTCCAGCAGTCAATCGAACGAAAGATTATTT.

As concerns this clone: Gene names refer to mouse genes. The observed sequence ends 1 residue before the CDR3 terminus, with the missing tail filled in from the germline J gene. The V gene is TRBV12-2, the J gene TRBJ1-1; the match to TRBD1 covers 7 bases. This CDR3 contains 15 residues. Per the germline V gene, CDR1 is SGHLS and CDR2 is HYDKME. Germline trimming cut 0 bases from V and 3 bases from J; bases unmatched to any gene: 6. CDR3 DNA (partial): TGTGCCAGCTCTCTCGAACCCAGGGGGGACACAGAAGTCTTC. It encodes CASSLEPRGDTEVF. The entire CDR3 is CASSLEPRGDTEVFF.

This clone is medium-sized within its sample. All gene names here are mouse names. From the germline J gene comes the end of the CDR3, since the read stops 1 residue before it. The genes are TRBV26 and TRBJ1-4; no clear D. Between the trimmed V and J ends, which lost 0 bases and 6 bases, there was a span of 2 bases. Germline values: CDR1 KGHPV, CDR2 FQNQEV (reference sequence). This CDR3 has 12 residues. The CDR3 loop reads CASSLSDERLFF. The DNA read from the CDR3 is TGTGCCAGCAGTCTGTCGGACGAAAGATTATTT.

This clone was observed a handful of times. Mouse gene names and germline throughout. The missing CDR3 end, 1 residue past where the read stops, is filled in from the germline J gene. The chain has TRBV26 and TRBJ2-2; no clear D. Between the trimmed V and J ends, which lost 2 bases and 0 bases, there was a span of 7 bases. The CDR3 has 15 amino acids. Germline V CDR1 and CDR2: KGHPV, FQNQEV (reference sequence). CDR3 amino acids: CASSLLGPNTGQLYF. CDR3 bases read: TGTGCCAGCAGTCTGCTAGGCCCAAACACCGGGCAGCTCTAC. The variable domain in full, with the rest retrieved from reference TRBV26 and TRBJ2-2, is NSKVIQTPRYLVKGQGQKAKMRCIPEKGHPVVFWYQQNKNNEFKFLINFQNQEVLQQIDMTEKRFSAECPSNSPCSLEIQSSEAGDSALYLCASSLLGPNTGQLYFGEGSKLTVL.